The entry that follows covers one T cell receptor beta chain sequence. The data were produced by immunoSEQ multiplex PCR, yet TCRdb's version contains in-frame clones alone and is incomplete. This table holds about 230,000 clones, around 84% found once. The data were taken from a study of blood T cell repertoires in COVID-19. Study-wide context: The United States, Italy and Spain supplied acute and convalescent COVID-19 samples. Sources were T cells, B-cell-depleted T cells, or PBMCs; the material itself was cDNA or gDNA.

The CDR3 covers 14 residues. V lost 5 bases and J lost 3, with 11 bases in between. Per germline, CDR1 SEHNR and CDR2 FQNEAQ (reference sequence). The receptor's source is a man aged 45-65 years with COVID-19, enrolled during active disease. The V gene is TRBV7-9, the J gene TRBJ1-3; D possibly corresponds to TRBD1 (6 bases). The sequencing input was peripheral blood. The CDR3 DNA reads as TGTGCCAGCAGCCCTGACAGGTTTGGAAACACCATATATTTT. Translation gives CASSPDRFGNTIYF.